This TCR beta chain originates from a study of CD8 T cells in ankylosing spondylitis. At least ten counts were recorded for this clonotype. The germline V gene has CDR1 SGHKS and CDR2 YYEKEE (reference sequence). The CDR3 runs 13 residues. V was clipped by 2 bases and J by 7 bases, with 10 bases between them. One entry per CDR3 protein results from TCRdb running MiXCR on the 5' RACE reads. Of 100,000 to 150,000 distinct CDR3 sequences in the sample, around 7% were seen once. The chain couples TRBV5-5 to TRBJ2-4, with D tentatively TRBD2 (5 bases). This receptor was taken from a male donor with ankylosing spondylitis or in good health (not recorded which). The specimen sequenced was blood, either unsorted or a sorted T cell fraction (not recorded which). The chain's CDR3 is CASSFRDMNIQYF. In DNA form, the CDR3 reads TGTGCCAGCAGCTTCCGGGATATGAACATTCAGTACTTC.